This TCR beta chain stems from a study of cytomegalovirus exposure and HLA in healthy donors. Findings and limits, study-wide: Per published reports, the classifier diagnosed cytomegalovirus status with high specificity and sensitivity.

The CDR3 has 13 amino acids. CDR1 and CDR2 from the germline V gene are KGHSH and LQKENI. With 3 bases removed from V and 3 bases from J, the gap between germline ends came to 8 bases. This clone was recorded once. Its antigen is currently unknown. Data came from immunoSEQ multiplex PCR; TCRdb stores just in-frame clones and leaves some out. The sample has some 70,000 clones; roughly 96% are singletons. The clonotype was recovered from a young man in good health and CMV-seronegative. The V gene is TRBV18, the J gene TRBJ2-5, with D tentatively TRBD1 (6 bases). Sequenced: PBMCs. The CDR3 protein is CASSPYREETQYF. The CDR3 region has the DNA TGTGCCAGCTCACCGTACAGGGAAGAGACCCAGTACTTC.